This T cell receptor beta chain was recorded in a study of blood T cell repertoires in COVID-19. Across the study: T cells, B-cell-depleted T cells, or PBMCs supplied cDNA or gDNA.

Per the original data handling: It was from reference gene primer amplification that nucleated cell counts were estimated. The method was immunoSEQ multiplex PCR; TCRdb's version includes in-frame clones alone and lacks a portion of them. That table furnishes V, J and clone size, whereas the DNA furnished D and trimming. The data show approximately 220,000 clones, 65% to 85% seen once. Germline assignment: CDR1 SGHRS and CDR2 YFSETQ. With 4 bases clipped from V and 5 bases from J, the junction kept 7 bases outside the gene matches. This CDR3 comprises 17 residues. Sequenced input: peripheral blood. The V and J genes are TRBV5-1 and TRBJ2-2, with TRBD2 matching over 14 bases. The sequence derives from a woman of 80 years or more with acute or convalescent COVID-19. CDR3 loop: CASSAGLAGVGTGELFF. CDR3 bases: TGCGCCAGCAGCGCGGGACTAGCGGGAGTTGGTACCGGGGAGCTGTTTTTT.